This paragraph reports one TCR beta chain. At one boundary the junction diverges from the germline segment, which might be a read error. This record belongs to a study of metastatic and nonmetastatic thyroid tumors. Study at large: Repertoires from malignant and benign thyroid patients were compared across blood and tumor or nodule tissue.

CDR3 length: 13 amino acids. CDR1 and CDR2 from the germline V gene are MNHEY and SVGEGT. Until they underwent thyroid surgery, no patient had received any treatment. Using MiXCR, TCRdb reanalyzed the PCR reads. This table holds roughly 90,000 clones, just under 15% found once. This chain connects TRBV6-2 or TRBV6-3 to TRBJ2-7; tentatively, D is TRBD1 (6 bases). The clonotype originates from a female donor with papillary thyroid cancer or a benign thyroid nodule (not recorded which). Some clones in this sample may be carry-over from other donors' samples. Sequences were obtained from blood. This CDR3 is CVSIPGHPYEQYF. In DNA, the CDR3 is TGTGTCAGCATACCGGGACACCCGTACGAGCAGTACTTC.